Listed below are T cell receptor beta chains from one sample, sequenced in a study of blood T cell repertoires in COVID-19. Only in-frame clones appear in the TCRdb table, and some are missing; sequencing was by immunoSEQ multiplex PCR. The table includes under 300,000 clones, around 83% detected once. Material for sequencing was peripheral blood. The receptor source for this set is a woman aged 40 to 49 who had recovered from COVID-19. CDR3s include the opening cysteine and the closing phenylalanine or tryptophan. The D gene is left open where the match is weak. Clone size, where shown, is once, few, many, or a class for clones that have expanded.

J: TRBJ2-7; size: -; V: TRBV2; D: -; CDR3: CASSRTGHTSSYEQYF; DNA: TGTGCCAGCAGTCGGACGGGACACACAAGCTCCTACGAGCAGTACTTC
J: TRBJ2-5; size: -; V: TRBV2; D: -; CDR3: CASSEERVEETQYF; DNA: TGTGCCAGCAGTGAAGAACGGGTAGAAGAGACCCAGTACTTC
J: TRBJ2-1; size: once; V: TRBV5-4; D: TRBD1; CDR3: CASSQGTGYNNEQFF; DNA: TGTGCCAGCAGCCAAGGGACAGGATACAATAATGAGCAGTTCTTC
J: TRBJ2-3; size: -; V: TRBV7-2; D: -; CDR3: CASSRRTTGSSTDTQYF; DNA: TGTGCCAGCAGCCGGCGCACTACAGGGTCTAGCACAGATACGCAGTATTTT
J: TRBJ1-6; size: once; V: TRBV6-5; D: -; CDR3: CASSPTRGSPLHF; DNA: TGTGCCAGCAGCCCCACCAGAGGTTCACCCCTCCACTTT
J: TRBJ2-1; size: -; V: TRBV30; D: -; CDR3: CAWTSYNEQFF; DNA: TGTGCCTGGACTAGCTACAATGAGCAGTTCTTC
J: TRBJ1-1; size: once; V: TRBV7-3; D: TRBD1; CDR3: CASSPGGTVNTEAFF; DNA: TGTGCCAGCAGCCCTGGGGGGACAGTGAACACTGAAGCTTTCTTT
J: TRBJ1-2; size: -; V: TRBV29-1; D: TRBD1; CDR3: CSVEVRGRRQGVRGNYGYTF; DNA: TGCAGCGTTGAAGTGAGGGGCCGTCGACAGGGGGTCAGGGGTAACTATGGCTACACCTTC
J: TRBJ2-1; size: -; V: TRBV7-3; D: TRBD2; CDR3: CASSPVGEGEQFF; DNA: TGTGCCAGCAGCCCAGTAGGGGAGGGTGAGCAGTTCTTC
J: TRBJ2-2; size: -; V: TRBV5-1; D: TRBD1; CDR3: CASSLVVGQGSTGELFF; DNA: TGCGCCAGCAGCTTGGTGGTCGGACAGGGTTCTACCGGGGAGCTGTTTTTT
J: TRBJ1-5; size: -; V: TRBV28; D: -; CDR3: CASVRSNQPQHF; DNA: TGTGCCAGCGTCCGTAGCAATCAGCCCCAGCATTTT
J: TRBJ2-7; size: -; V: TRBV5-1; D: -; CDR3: CASSGGLTYEQYF; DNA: TGCGCCAGCAGCGGGGGCCTAACCTACGAGCAGTACTTC
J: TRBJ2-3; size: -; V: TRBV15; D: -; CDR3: CATMGVDTQYF; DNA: TGTGCCACCATGGGCGTAGATACGCAGTATTTT
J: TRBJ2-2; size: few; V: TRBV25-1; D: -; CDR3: CASSESRDTGELFF; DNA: TGTGCCAGCAGTGAATCGCGAGACACCGGGGAGCTGTTTTTT
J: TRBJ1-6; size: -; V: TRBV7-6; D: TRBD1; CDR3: CASSRRAPGQGDLYNSPLHF; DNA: TGTGCCAGCAGCCGCCGCGCGCCGGGACAGGGAGACCTTTATAATTCACCCCTCCACTTT